This section outlines one T cell receptor beta chain sequence together with its context. Antigen unknown. Clones were read by immunoSEQ multiplex PCR, and TCRdb kept only the in-frame ones, dropping some. The table has 180,000 or so clones, around 86% seen once. The donors were members of the validation cohort comprising about 130 subjects, separate from the approximately 700-subject first cohort. Germline values: CDR1 PRHDT, CDR2 FYEKMQ (reference sequence). The CDR3 runs to 14 residues. Losses at the gene ends were 6 bases for V and 4 bases for J; bases not matched to a gene: 5. The data derive from a study of cytomegalovirus exposure and HLA in healthy donors. Findings and limits, study-wide: Some TCR beta chains (more than 150 of them) were listed as cytomegalovirus-associated. Per published reports, the classifier diagnosed cytomegalovirus status with high specificity and sensitivity.

Input material: PBMCs. The receptor was derived from a man in his thirties or forties in good health and CMV-seropositive. V and J are TRBV13 and TRBJ1-3; TRBD1 aligns across 8 bases. In DNA, the CDR3 is TGTGCCAGCAGTGCACAGGGGGTGGGAAACACCATATATTTT. As protein: CASSAQGVGNTIYF. The full variable domain, its missing parts supplied by reference TRBV13 and TRBJ1-3, is AAGVIQSPRHLIKEKRETATLKCYPIPRHDTVYWYQQGPGQDPQFLISFYEKMQSDKGSIPDRFSAQQFSDYHSELNMSSLELGDSALYFCASSAQGVGNTIYFGEGSWLTVV.